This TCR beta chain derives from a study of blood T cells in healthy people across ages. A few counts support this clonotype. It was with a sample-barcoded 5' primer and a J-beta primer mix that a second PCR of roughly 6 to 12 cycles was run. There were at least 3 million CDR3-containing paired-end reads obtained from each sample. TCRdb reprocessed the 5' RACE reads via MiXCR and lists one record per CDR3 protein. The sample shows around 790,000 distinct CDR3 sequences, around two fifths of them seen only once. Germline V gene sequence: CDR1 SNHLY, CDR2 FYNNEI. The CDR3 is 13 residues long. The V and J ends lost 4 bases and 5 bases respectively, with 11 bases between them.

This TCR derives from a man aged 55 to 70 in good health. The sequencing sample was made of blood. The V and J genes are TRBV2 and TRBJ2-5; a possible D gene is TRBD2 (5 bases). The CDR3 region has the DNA TGTGCCAGCAGTGGATTCCGAGGGGAGACCCAGTACTTC. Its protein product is CASSGFRGETQYF.